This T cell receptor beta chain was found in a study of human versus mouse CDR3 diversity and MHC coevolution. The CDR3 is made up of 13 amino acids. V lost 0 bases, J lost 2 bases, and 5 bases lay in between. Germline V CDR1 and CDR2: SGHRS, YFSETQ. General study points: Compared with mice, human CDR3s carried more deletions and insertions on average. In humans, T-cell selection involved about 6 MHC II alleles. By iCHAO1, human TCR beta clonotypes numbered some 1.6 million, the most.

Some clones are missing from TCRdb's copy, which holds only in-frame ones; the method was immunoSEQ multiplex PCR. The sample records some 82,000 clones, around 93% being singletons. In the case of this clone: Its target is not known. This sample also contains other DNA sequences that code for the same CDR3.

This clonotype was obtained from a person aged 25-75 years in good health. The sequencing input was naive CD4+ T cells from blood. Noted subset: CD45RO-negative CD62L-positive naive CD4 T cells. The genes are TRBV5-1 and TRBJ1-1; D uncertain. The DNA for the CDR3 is TGCGCCAGCAGCTTGGGACTAAACACTGAAGCTTTCTTT. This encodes CASSLGLNTEAFF. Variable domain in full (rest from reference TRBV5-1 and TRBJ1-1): KAGVTQTPRYLIKTRGQQVTLSCSPISGHRSVSWYQQTPGQGLQFLFEYFSETQRNKGNFPGRFSGRQFSNSRSEMNVSTLELGDSALYLCASSLGLNTEAFFGQGTRLTVV.